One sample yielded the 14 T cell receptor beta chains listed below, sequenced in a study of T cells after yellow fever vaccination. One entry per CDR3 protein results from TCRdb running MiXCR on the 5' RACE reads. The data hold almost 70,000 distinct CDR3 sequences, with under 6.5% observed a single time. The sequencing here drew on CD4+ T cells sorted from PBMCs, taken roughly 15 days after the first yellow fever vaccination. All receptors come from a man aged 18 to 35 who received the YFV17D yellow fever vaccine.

CDR3 DNA: TGTGCCTGGAGTGGGATTGCAACTAATGAAAAACTGTTTTTT. Its protein product is CAWSGIATNEKLFF. The gene calls are TRBV30 and TRBJ1-4; unclear D gene. The CDR3 totals 14 residues. CDR1 GTSNPN and CDR2 SVGIG come from the germline V gene (reference sequence). Trimming took 1 base from V and 0 from J, leaving 6 bases between them.

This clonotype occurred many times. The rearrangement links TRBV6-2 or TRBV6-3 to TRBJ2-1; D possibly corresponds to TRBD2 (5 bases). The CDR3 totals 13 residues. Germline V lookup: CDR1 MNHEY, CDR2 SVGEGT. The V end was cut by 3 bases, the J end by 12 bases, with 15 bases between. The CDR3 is CASSYDSLGRQFF. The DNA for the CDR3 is TGTGCCAGCAGTTATGACTCGCTGGGGAGGCAGTTCTTC.

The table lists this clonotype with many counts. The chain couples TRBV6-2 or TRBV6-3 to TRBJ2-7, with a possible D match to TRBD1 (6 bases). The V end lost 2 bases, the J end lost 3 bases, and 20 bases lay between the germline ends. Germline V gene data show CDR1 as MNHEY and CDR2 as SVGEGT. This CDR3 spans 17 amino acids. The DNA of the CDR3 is TGTGCCAGCAGTTACCCCACACGGGACATAACGCGCTACGAGCAGTACGTC. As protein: CASSYPTRDITRYEQYV.

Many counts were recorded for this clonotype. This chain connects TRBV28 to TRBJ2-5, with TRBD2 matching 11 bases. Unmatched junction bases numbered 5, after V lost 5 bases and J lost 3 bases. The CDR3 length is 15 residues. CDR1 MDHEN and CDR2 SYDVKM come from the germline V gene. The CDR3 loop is CASSTPGLAEETQYF. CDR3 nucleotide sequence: TGTGCCAGCAGTACCCCGGGACTAGCGGAAGAGACCCAGTACTTC.

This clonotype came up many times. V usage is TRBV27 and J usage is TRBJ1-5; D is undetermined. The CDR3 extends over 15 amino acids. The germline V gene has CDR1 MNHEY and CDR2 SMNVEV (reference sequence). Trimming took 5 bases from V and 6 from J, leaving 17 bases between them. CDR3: CASSLSGGRRQPQHF. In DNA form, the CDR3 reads TGTGCCAGCAGTCTCTCCGGAGGGAGGCGTCAGCCCCAGCATTTT.

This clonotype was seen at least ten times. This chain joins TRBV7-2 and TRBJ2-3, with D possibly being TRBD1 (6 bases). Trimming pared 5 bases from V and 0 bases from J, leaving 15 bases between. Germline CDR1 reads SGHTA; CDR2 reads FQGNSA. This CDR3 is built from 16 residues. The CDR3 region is CASSQGPGRSTDTQYF. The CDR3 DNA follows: TGTGCCAGCAGCCAGGGGCCGGGGCGGAGCACAGATACGCAGTATTTT. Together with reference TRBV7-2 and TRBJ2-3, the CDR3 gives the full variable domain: GAGVSQSPSNKVTEKGKDVELRCDPISGHTALYWYRQSLGQGLEFLIYFQGNSAPDKSGLPSDRFSAERTGGSVSTLTIQRTQQEDSAVYLCASSQGPGRSTDTQYFGPGTRLTVL.

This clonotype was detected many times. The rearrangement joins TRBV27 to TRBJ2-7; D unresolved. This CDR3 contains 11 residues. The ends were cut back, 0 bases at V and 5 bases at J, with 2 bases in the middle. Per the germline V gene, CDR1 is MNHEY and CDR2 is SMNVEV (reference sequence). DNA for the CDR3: TGTGCCAGCAGTTTATCCCACGAGCAGTACTTC. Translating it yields CASSLSHEQYF.

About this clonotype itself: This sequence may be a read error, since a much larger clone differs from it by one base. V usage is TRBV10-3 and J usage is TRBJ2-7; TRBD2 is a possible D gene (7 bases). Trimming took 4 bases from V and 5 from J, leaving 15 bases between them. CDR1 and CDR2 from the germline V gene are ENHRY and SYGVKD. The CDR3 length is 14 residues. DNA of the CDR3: TGTGCCATCAGTGGACGGGGGGCGGTCGACGAGCAGTACTTC. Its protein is CAISGRGAVDEQYF.

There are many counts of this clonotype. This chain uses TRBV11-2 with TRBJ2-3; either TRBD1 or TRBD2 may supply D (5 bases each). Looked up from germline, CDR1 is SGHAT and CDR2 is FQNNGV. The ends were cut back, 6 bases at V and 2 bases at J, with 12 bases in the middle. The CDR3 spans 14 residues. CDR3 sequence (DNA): TGTGCCAGCAGTGCCGGGGCCCTCACAGATACGCAGTATTTT. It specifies CASSAGALTDTQYF.

The CDR3 region has the DNA TGCGCCAGCAACGACGGGAACGCTGGGGCCAACGTCCTGACTTTC. Amino acids: CASNDGNAGANVLTF. The rearrangement uses TRBV5-1 and TRBJ2-6, with D perhaps matching TRBD2 (5 bases). CDR1 and CDR2 from the germline V gene are SGHRS and YFSETQ. CDR3 length: 15 residues. Trimming took 6 bases from V and 2 from J, leaving 12 bases between them.

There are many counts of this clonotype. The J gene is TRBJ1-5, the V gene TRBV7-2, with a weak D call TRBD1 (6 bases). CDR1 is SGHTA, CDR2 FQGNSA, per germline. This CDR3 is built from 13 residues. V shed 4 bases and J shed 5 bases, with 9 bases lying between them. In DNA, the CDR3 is TGTGCCAGCAGCTCGCAGGGGCATCAGCCCCAGCATTTT. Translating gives CASSSQGHQPQHF.

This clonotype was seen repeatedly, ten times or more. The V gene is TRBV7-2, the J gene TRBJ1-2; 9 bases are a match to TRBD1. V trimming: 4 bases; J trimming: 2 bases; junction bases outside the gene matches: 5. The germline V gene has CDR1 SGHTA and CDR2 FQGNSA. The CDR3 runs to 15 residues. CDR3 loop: CASSWGQGANYGYTF. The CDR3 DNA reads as TGTGCCAGCAGCTGGGGACAGGGAGCGAACTATGGCTACACCTTC.

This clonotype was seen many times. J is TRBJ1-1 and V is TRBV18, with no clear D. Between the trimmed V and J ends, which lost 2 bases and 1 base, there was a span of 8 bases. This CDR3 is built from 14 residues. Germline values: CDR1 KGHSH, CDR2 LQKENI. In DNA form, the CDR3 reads TGTGCCAGCTCACCATCACCGGGGAACACTGAAGCTTTCTTT. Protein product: CASSPSPGNTEAFF. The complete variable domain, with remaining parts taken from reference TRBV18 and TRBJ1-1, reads NAGVMQNPRHLVRRRGQEARLRCSPMKGHSHVYWYRQLPEEGLKFMVYLQKENIIDESGMPKERFSAEFPKEGPSILRIQQVVRGDSAAYFCASSPSPGNTEAFFGQGTRLTVV.

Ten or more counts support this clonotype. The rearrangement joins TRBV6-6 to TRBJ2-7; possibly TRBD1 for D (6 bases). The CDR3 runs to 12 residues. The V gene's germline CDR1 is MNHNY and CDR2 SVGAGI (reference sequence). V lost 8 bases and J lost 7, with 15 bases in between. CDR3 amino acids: CASEQGRREQYF. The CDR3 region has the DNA TGTGCCAGCGAGCAGGGGCGTAGGGAGCAGTACTTC.